Included here is one T cell receptor (beta chain) sequence, with context. Its matching antigen is unknown. This sample was included in a study of T cell responses to AZD1222 COVID-19 vaccine. Libraries were prepared by immunoSEQ multiplex PCR; TCRdb keeps only in-frame clonotypes and omits some of them. This sample carries 65,000 to 90,000 clones, 89% of them seen once, and the ten largest clones take over 7.5%. V was shortened by 2 bases and J by 2 bases, with 6 bases between the two germline ends. Germline lookup yields CDR1 MNHNS and CDR2 SASEGT. The CDR3 runs to 13 residues. Study results and limitations: Close to half of all spike-specific TCRs reportedly target regions of the variants that are unmutated.

Material: peripheral blood, obtained 28 days after the second AZD1222 dose. This clonotype was sampled from an adult who received the AZD1222 COVID-19 vaccine. J is TRBJ1-1 and V is TRBV6-1, with D unresolved. DNA of the CDR3: TGTGCCAGCAGTGAACAGGTTAACACTGAAGCTTTCTTT. It yields the protein CASSEQVNTEAFF.